The 7 T cell receptor beta chains below come from one sample, sequenced in a study of cytotoxic CD8 clonotypes in ibrutinib-treated CLL. Using immunoSEQ multiplex PCR, the repertoire was profiled, and TCRdb retains in-frame clones only, with some absent. This table holds more than 85,000 clones, around 73% found once. This specimen consisted of PBMCs, obtained after 12 months of ibrutinib treatment. Source of these receptors: a human donor with chronic lymphocytic leukemia.

The chain joins TRBV4-2 to TRBJ2-7; 9 bases agree with TRBD1. V dropped 0 bases and J dropped 4; count of bases not matched to a gene: 10. Per germline, CDR1 LGHNA and CDR2 YNFKEQ. This CDR3 spans 17 amino acids. The chain's CDR3 is CASSQDLTGGASYEQYF. CDR3 coding DNA: TGTGCCAGCAGCCAAGATTTGACAGGGGGAGCGAGTTACGAGCAGTACTTC.

The chain employs TRBV30 and TRBJ2-2, with D uncertain. The CDR3 extends over 13 amino acids. The ends were cut back, 1 base at V and 8 bases at J, with 11 bases in the middle. Germline V gene sequence: CDR1 GTSNPN, CDR2 SVGIG (reference sequence). The CDR3 protein is CAWSDTGQGELFF. The CDR3 region has the DNA TGTGCCTGGAGTGATACGGGCCAAGGGGAGCTGTTTTTT.

The V call is TRBV2, the J call TRBJ1-6, with 9 positions matching TRBD1. The length of the CDR3 is 16 residues. Trimming took 2 bases from V and 10 from J; bases not matched to a gene: 9. The germline gives CDR1 SNHLY, CDR2 FYNNEI. The CDR3 region is CASSETGGQGMSPLHF. The CDR3 DNA reads as TGTGCCAGCAGTGAAACAGGGGGACAGGGTATGTCACCCCTCCACTTT.

This rearrangement joins TRBV4-3 to TRBJ1-1; TRBD1 matches 7 bases. There are 16 residues in the CDR3. CDR1 LGHNA and CDR2 YSLEER come from the germline V gene. The V segment lost 0 bases and the J segment 8 bases; nucleotides outside the gene matches: 12. The CDR3 spells CASSQDVEGALREAFF. The CDR3 DNA sequence: TGCGCCAGCAGCCAAGATGTGGAGGGGGCGCTGCGGGAAGCTTTCTTT.

As regards this clone: Additional DNA sequences in this sample encode the identical CDR3. Written as DNA, the CDR3 is TGTGCTAGTGGTTTACAGGGCAATGAGCAGTTCTTC. Translating it yields CASGLQGNEQFF. The rearrangement links TRBV12-5 to TRBJ2-1, with D tentatively TRBD1 (6 bases). Germline V gene sequence: CDR1 LGHNT, CDR2 FRNRAP. With 3 bases removed from V and 6 bases from J, the gap between germline ends came to 6 bases. The CDR3 contains 12 residues.

The CDR3 DNA reads TGTGCCAGCAGCTTAGGGGGGGTTCCCTCCTACGAGCAGTACTTC. Its translation: CASSLGGVPSYEQYF. This chain links TRBV7-8 with TRBJ2-7, with D possibly being TRBD2 (6 bases). The CDR3 sequence is 15 residues long. CDR1 SGHVS and CDR2 FQNEAQ come from the germline V gene. V was clipped by 1 base and J by 0 bases, with 10 bases between them. The variable domain in full, completed from reference TRBV7-8 and TRBJ2-7, reads GAGVSQSPRYKVAKRGQDVALRCDPISGHVSLFWYQQALGQGPEFLTYFQNEAQLDKSGLPSDRFFAERPEGSVSTLKIQRTQQEDSAVYLCASSLGGVPSYEQYFGPGTRLTVT.

This chain links TRBV5-1 with TRBJ2-3; perhaps TRBD2 as D (5 bases). Germline loops: CDR1 SGHRS, CDR2 YFSETQ. This CDR3 spans 16 amino acids. The V gene lost 1 base and the J gene lost 2 bases, with 14 bases spanning the gap. The CDR3 spells CASSLSTGFSTDTQYF. CDR3 nucleotide sequence: TGCGCCAGCAGCTTGAGCACGGGATTTTCCACAGATACGCAGTATTTT.